The 27 T cell receptor beta chains below all came from one sample that was sequenced in a study of T cell clonality in common variable immunodeficiency (dated by TCRdb to about 2015). Overall results and qualifications from the work: CVID TCRbeta sequences were reported to have fewer deletions and N-nucleotide insertions and to lack highly modified clones with 13 or more V deletions.

These TCRs' antigens remain unknown. Library preparation employed the immunoSEQ multiplex PCR assay. TCRdb holds this immuneACCESS table with in-frame rearrangements only. Some clones are missing; in checked studies, unresolved V genes explain under half, and the rest has no known cause. The table gives 25,000 to 35,000 clones for this sample, with none occurring only once. Around 5.4% of the sample is in the top ten clones. Sequencing was performed on peripheral blood mononuclear cells. The receptors originated from a human donor with common variable immunodeficiency.

In this sample, this clone turned up a few times. The read finishes 3 residues shy of the CDR3 end, and the germline J gene is used to complete it. The chain uses TRBV19 and TRBJ1-1; D is ambiguous. The length of the CDR3 is 13 residues. Germline CDR1 and CDR2: LNHDA and SQIVND (reference sequence). V was trimmed by 5 bases and J by 7 bases, leaving 14 bases between them. CDR3 bases read: TGTGCCAGTAGTTTTAGTATAAATGATGAA. As protein: CASSFSINDE. The complete CDR3 protein is CASSFSINDEAFF. Using reference TRBV19 and TRBJ1-1 for the parts outside the CDR3, the full variable domain is DGGITQSPKYLFRKEGQNVTLSCEQNLNHDAMYWYRQDPGQGLRLIYYSQIVNDFQKGDIAEGYSVSREKKESFPLTVTSAQKNPTAFYLCASSFSINDEAFFGQGTRLTVV.

As to this clone: The read halts 3 residues ahead of the CDR3 end, with the missing end drawn from the germline J gene. The chain uses TRBV11-3 and TRBJ2-7, with D possibly being TRBD1 (6 bases). Per the germline V gene, CDR1 is SGHNT and CDR2 is YENEEA. CDR3 length: 15 amino acids. Trimming pared 3 bases from V and 5 bases from J, leaving 17 bases between. Incomplete CDR3 DNA: TGTGCCAGCAGCTTCCCCTACACAGGGAATCACGAG. It specifies CASSFPYTGNHE. The full CDR3 reads CASSFPYTGNHEQYF.

The table lists this clone with many counts. The CDR3: CASSFRGDEQFF. CDR3 bases read: TGTGCCAGCAGCTTCAGGGGGGATGAG. V usage is TRBV11-2 and J usage is TRBJ2-1, with D maybe TRBD1 (7 bases). The read ends 3 residues before the CDR3 terminus; that terminus is restored from the germline J gene. CDR1 is SGHAT, CDR2 FQNNGV, per germline. V dropped 3 bases and J dropped 8 bases, with 8 bases sitting between them. The CDR3 is 12 amino acids.

A note on this clone: The read terminates 3 residues before the CDR3 end, so the remaining end is supplied by the germline J gene. This sequence joins TRBV18 and TRBJ2-1; TRBD2 might be the D (6 bases). Germline V gives CDR1 KGHSH, CDR2 LQKENI. V lost 0 bases to trimming and J lost 7 bases, with 19 bases between them. The CDR3 length is 17 residues. The sequenced CDR3 bases are TGTGCCAGCTCACCACCGAGGGGACTCCCCCCGGGTAATGAG. This codes for CASSPPRGLPPGNE. The full CDR3 reads CASSPPRGLPPGNEQFF.

Concerning this clone itself: The read ends 3 residues shy of where the CDR3 ends; the end is completed using the germline J gene. The chain is built from TRBV7-9 and TRBJ2-1, with a possible D match to TRBD2 (7 bases). From germline, CDR1 is SEHNR and CDR2 FQNEAQ (reference sequence). The CDR3 totals 14 residues. Trimming removed 3 bases from V and 7 bases from J, with 13 bases in between. The part of the CDR3 DNA that was read is TGTGCCAGCAGCTTGGGGGGGGCGGTGAATGAG. Encoded protein: CASSLGGAVNE. The entire CDR3 protein is CASSLGGAVNEQFF.

This clone was picked up a small number of times. Read coverage stops 3 residues before the CDR3 terminus; the germline J gene supplies the remainder. The chain is built from TRBV7-9 and TRBJ1-4, with D possibly being TRBD1 (6 bases). CDR1 is SEHNR and CDR2 is FQNEAQ in the germline V gene (reference sequence). There are 14 residues in the CDR3. Trimming stripped 3 bases from V and 10 bases from J, with 15 bases between. The sequenced part of the CDR3 DNA is TGTGCCAGCAGCTTGTCAGGGGATGAAGGAAAA. Its protein product is CASSLSGDEGK. The CDR3 reads in full as CASSLSGDEGKLFF.

This clone appeared a few times. The CDR3 is CACGQVQPQHF. CDR3 bases read: TGTGCCTGCGGACAGGTGCAGCCC. The rearrangement joins TRBV30 to TRBJ1-5, with 7 bases identical to TRBD1. The read stops 3 residues short of the end of the CDR3; the missing end is completed from the germline J gene. This CDR3 has 11 residues. Germline-derived CDR1 and CDR2 are GTSNPN and SVGIG (reference sequence). Germline trimming cut 6 bases from V and 7 bases from J; bases unmatched to any gene: 3.

In its sample, this clone was seen a few times. With the read ending 3 residues before the CDR3 end, the germline J gene is used to fill in that end. This rearrangement joins TRBV7-3 to TRBJ2-2; 7 bases are a match to TRBD1. Trimming at V came to 4 bases and at J to 4 bases, leaving 9 bases not matched to a gene. Per germline, CDR1 SGHTA and CDR2 FQGTGA. This CDR3 is built from 16 residues. The CDR3 bases that were read are TGTGCCAGCAGCTCTGGACGACAGGGTAGCACCGGGGAG. Translation: CASSSGRQGSTGE. The CDR3 in its entirety is CASSSGRQGSTGELFF.

At least ten counts were recorded for this clone. The read stops 3 residues short of the end of the CDR3; the missing end is completed from the germline J gene. This chain uses TRBV20-1 with TRBJ2-3; perhaps TRBD2 as D (7 bases). This CDR3 contains 15 residues. V dropped 4 bases and J dropped 2 bases, with 16 bases sitting between them. CDR1 and CDR2 (germline): DFQATT, SNEGSKA (reference sequence). CDR3 loop: CSANGGGGLTDTQYF. The sequenced CDR3 bases are TGCAGTGCTAATGGGGGCGGGGGCCTCACAGATACG.

The CDR3 sequence is CASSLSLEQYF. Incomplete CDR3 DNA: TGTGCCAGCAGCCTATCTCTCGAG. The rearrangement links TRBV7-9 to TRBJ2-7; D remains ambiguous. The read is 3 residues too short to cover the CDR3 end, so that end is filled in from the germline J gene. Germline assignment: CDR1 SEHNR and CDR2 FQNEAQ (reference sequence). The CDR3 sequence is 11 residues long. V was trimmed by 5 bases and J by 6 bases, leaving 8 bases between them.

The table lists this clone with many counts. The read ends 3 residues before the CDR3 terminus; that terminus is restored from the germline J gene. The rearrangement uses TRBV5-1 and TRBJ2-2; the D gene is possibly TRBD1 (7 bases). The germline CDR1 and CDR2 sequences are SGHRS and YFSETQ. V was cut by 5 bases and J by 2 bases, with 13 bases left in between. The CDR3 has 15 residues. CDR3 sequence: CASREGTENTGELFF. The part of the CDR3 DNA that was read is TGCGCCAGCAGGGAGGGGACAGAAAACACCGGGGAG.

About this clone itself: With the read ending 3 residues before the CDR3 end, the germline J gene is used to fill in that end. The V call is TRBV2, the J call TRBJ1-4; 10 nucleotides align to TRBD1. The CDR3 length is 15 residues. J was trimmed by 3 bases and V by 8 bases; bases with no gene match: 6. The germline gives CDR1 SNHLY, CDR2 FYNNEI. The sequenced CDR3 bases are TGTGCCAGCGGGGGACAGGGGAAAGCTAATGAAAAA. Amino acids: CASGGQGKANEK. The entire CDR3 is CASGGQGKANEKLFF.

This clone occurred many times. The read halts 3 residues ahead of the CDR3 end, with the missing end drawn from the germline J gene. V is TRBV2 and J is TRBJ1-2; TRBD1 aligns across 7 bases. With 8 bases clipped from V and 0 bases from J, the junction kept 9 bases outside the gene matches. The CDR3 contains 15 residues. Looked up from germline, CDR1 is SNHLY and CDR2 is FYNNEI. The part of the CDR3 DNA that was read is TGTGCCAGCTATAACTGGGACAGAACTAACTATGGC. Amino acid sequence: CASYNWDRTNYG. In full, the CDR3 is CASYNWDRTNYGYTF.

For this clone: The read finishes 3 residues shy of the CDR3 end, and the germline J gene is used to complete it. Other DNA sequences in this sample translate to the same CDR3. The chain links TRBV30 to TRBJ2-7; the D gene is possibly TRBD2 (6 bases). The CDR3 runs 18 residues. V was cut by 2 bases and J by 3 bases, with 26 bases left in between. Germline loops: CDR1 GTSNPN, CDR2 SVGIG (reference sequence). The covered CDR3 bases are TGTGCCTGGAGTCCCACCGGGACTCTTGTCGTCCTGGGCTACGAG. Its protein product is CAWSPTGTLVVLGYE. The entire CDR3 is CAWSPTGTLVVLGYEQYF.

This clone has more than one count but fewer than ten. The observed sequence ends 3 residues before the CDR3 terminus, with the missing tail filled in from the germline J gene. The chain carries TRBV18 and TRBJ1-2; 10 bases are a match to TRBD1. This CDR3 is 15 amino acids long. Trimming took 3 bases from V and 5 from J; bases not matched to a gene: 6. Germline-derived CDR1 and CDR2 are KGHSH and LQKENI. CDR3 DNA (partial): TGTGCCAGCTCACCGCCGGGACAGGGGCCTTATGGC. This codes for CASSPPGQGPYG. The entire CDR3 protein reads CASSPPGQGPYGYTF.

This clone was seen more than once but under ten times. The sequenced fragment ends 3 residues before the CDR3 boundary, so the rest is inferred from the germline J gene. The genes are TRBV7-3 and TRBJ2-7; D perhaps matches TRBD1 (7 bases). The CDR3 covers 13 residues. V gave up 2 bases and J gave up 6 bases, with 11 bases separating them. CDR1 is SGHTA, CDR2 FQGTGA, per germline. The CDR3 sequence is CASSLGRGVEQYF. CDR3 DNA (partial): TGTGCCAGCAGCTTAGGCAGGGGGGTCGAG.

There are a few counts of this clone. The CDR3 end falls 3 residues outside the read, so it is completed with the germline J gene. The rearrangement uses TRBV18 and TRBJ1-2; TRBD1 agrees at 7 bases. With 3 bases clipped from V and 2 bases from J, the junction kept 9 bases outside the gene matches. The CDR3 covers 16 residues. CDR1 is KGHSH and CDR2 is LQKENI in the germline V gene. CDR3 region: CASSPGRGNGNYGYTF. The sequenced part of the CDR3 DNA is TGTGCCAGCTCACCTGGCAGGGGGAATGGGAACTATGGC.

In this sample, this clone turned up many times. The read ends 3 residues before the CDR3 terminus; that terminus is restored from the germline J gene. The genes are TRBV7-8 and TRBJ2-1, with D tentatively TRBD1 (5 bases). Germline V gives CDR1 SGHVS, CDR2 FQNEAQ. The CDR3 extends over 14 amino acids. V dropped 1 base and J dropped 8 bases, with 12 bases sitting between them. The part of the CDR3 DNA that was read is TGTGCCAGCAGCTTAGGTACGTGGGGCGATGAG. It yields the protein CASSLGTWGDE. The whole CDR3 sequence is CASSLGTWGDEQFF.

With regard to this clone: With the read ending 3 residues before the CDR3 end, the germline J gene is used to fill in that end. The chain links TRBV19 to TRBJ1-2; TRBD1 matches 9 bases. This CDR3 is built from 15 residues. Losses at the gene ends were 3 bases for V and 2 bases for J; bases not matched to a gene: 4. The germline V gene has CDR1 LNHDA and CDR2 SQIVND (reference sequence). The sequenced part of the CDR3 DNA is TGTGCCAGTAGTATGGGGGACAGGGCGAACTATGGC. It encodes CASSMGDRANYG. The CDR3 in full is CASSMGDRANYGYTF.

In the case of this clone: The read ends 3 residues shy of where the CDR3 ends; the end is completed using the germline J gene. The rearrangement uses TRBV19 and TRBJ2-1; D not certain. Germline CDR1 reads LNHDA; CDR2 reads SQIVND (reference sequence). CDR3 length: 14 residues. The V end lost 5 bases, the J end lost 8 bases, and 16 bases lay between the germline ends. CDR3 protein: CASSVRVLLDEQFF. The covered CDR3 bases are TGTGCCAGTAGTGTCCGGGTCCTACTGGATGAG. Combining the CDR3 with reference TRBV19 and TRBJ2-1 gives the whole variable domain DGGITQSPKYLFRKEGQNVTLSCEQNLNHDAMYWYRQDPGQGLRLIYYSQIVNDFQKGDIAEGYSVSREKKESFPLTVTSAQKNPTAFYLCASSVRVLLDEQFFGPGTRLTVL.

In this sample, this clone turned up a few times. The CDR3 is cut off 3 residues early in the read; its end comes from the germline J gene. The chain links TRBV30 to TRBJ2-2; D gene ambiguous. The V gene lost 0 bases and the J gene lost 6 bases, with 14 bases spanning the gap. CDR3 length: 15 residues. Germline CDR1 is GTSNPN and CDR2 is SVGIG (reference sequence). The CDR3 loop reads CAWSVFSFIPGELFF. Incomplete CDR3 DNA: TGTGCCTGGAGTGTATTTTCCTTTATCCCCGGGGAG.

The table lists this clone with a few counts. The CDR3 goes on 3 residues after the read ends, and that part is filled in from the germline J gene. V and J are TRBV5-4 and TRBJ2-1; D is unclear. The CDR3 runs to 12 residues. Germline lookup yields CDR1 SGHNT and CDR2 YYREEE (reference sequence). Trimming took off 4 bases at V and 8 bases at J, with 10 bases between the two ends. The part of the CDR3 DNA that was read is TGTGCCAGCAGCGGGCTTTCTGATGAG. Translated, it gives CASSGLSDE. The full CDR3 sequence reads CASSGLSDEQFF.

This clone turned up a few times. The CDR3 goes on 3 residues after the read ends, and that part is filled in from the germline J gene. The V gene is TRBV6-2 or TRBV6-3, the J gene TRBJ2-7; D uncertain. Germline V gives CDR1 MNHEY, CDR2 SVGEGT. Trimming cost V 6 bases and J 4 bases, with 7 bases left between them. This CDR3 is built from 11 residues. CDR3 loop: CASRNTYEQYF. CDR3 DNA, as far as it was read: TGTGCCAGCAGGAACACATACGAG.

Details on this clone: The CDR3 end lies 3 residues beyond the end of the read and is filled in from the germline J gene. V gene TRBV11-3 combines with J gene TRBJ2-5, with TRBD1 as a possible D gene (6 bases). The CDR3 extends over 14 amino acids. From germline, CDR1 is SGHNT and CDR2 YENEEA. V lost 2 bases and J lost 2, with 9 bases in between. The sequenced part of the CDR3 DNA is TGTGCCAGCAGCTTAAGGACAGAACAAGAGACC. Its translation is CASSLRTEQET. From start to end, the CDR3 is CASSLRTEQETQYF. Complete variable domain (other parts from reference TRBV11-3 and TRBJ2-5): EAGVVQSPRYKIIEKKQPVAFWCNPISGHNTLYWYLQNLGQGPELLIRYENEEAVDDSQLPKDRFSAERLKGVDSTLKIQPAELGDSAVYLCASSLRTEQETQYFGPGTRLLVL.

This clone has ten or more counts. Read sequence stops 3 residues before the CDR3 end, and the germline J gene provides the missing end. The gene calls are TRBV5-6 and TRBJ2-5, with D perhaps TRBD1 (5 bases). The V gene's germline CDR1 is SGHDT and CDR2 YYEEEE. V was pared by 4 bases and J by 5 bases, with 12 bases between. CDR3 length equals 13 residues. The DNA read from the CDR3 is TGTGCCAGCAGCAAAAGACAGTGGGAGACC. Protein product: CASSKRQWET. The CDR3, in full, reads CASSKRQWETQYF.

This clone was seen a handful of times. The sequence runs out 3 residues before the end of the CDR3; the remainder is reconstructed from the germline J gene. This rearrangement joins TRBV7-3 to TRBJ2-3; 7 bases fit TRBD1. There are 13 residues in the CDR3. Trimming removed 6 bases from V and 6 bases from J; junction bases left unmatched: 6. CDR1 and CDR2 (germline): SGHTA, FQGTGA. The CDR3 DNA, read in part, is TGTGCCAGCAGGTCAGGGGGTATGGATACG. Encoded protein: CASRSGGMDT. The entire CDR3 protein is CASRSGGMDTQYF.

This clone was recorded many times. The read ends 3 residues shy of where the CDR3 ends; the end is completed using the germline J gene. This chain connects TRBV7-2 to TRBJ2-1; 8 bases agree with TRBD2. J was trimmed by 3 bases and V by 2 bases; bases with no gene match: 3. Germline CDR1 reads SGHTA; CDR2 reads FQGNSA. This CDR3 is built from 15 residues. The chain's CDR3 is CASSLRGGYYNEQFF. The sequenced part of the CDR3 DNA is TGTGCCAGCAGCTTACGGGGGGGCTACTACAATGAG.